The 14 T cell receptor beta chains below were found in one sample sequenced in a study of cytomegalovirus exposure and HLA in healthy donors. This PCR relied on a set of 60 Vbeta primers and 13 Jbeta primers. Here immunoSEQ multiplex PCR was the method, and the copy in TCRdb shows in-frame clones only, minus some. The table lists 150,000 to 200,000 clones, 60% to 80% of them singletons. Sequenced sample: PBMCs. Receptor source: a man in his 60s in good health and CMV-seronegative.

V gene TRBV7-2 combines with J gene TRBJ1-5; a weak D match, TRBD1 (5 bases). This CDR3 spans 13 amino acids. Trimming removed 6 bases from V and 5 bases from J, with 11 bases in between. CDR1 is SGHTA and CDR2 is FQGNSA in the germline V gene. The CDR3 here is CASRYIRDQPQHF. Here the CDR3 DNA reads TGTGCCAGCAGGTATATCAGGGATCAGCCCCAGCATTTT.

This sequence joins TRBV10-3 and TRBJ2-1, with 9 positions matching TRBD2. This CDR3 has 13 residues. Germline V gene sequence: CDR1 ENHRY, CDR2 SYGVKD. The J segment lost 10 bases and the V segment lost 8 bases, leaving 9 bases of the junction unmatched. CDR3 residues: CAIQIAGAREQFF. The CDR3 nucleotides read TGTGCCATCCAGATAGCGGGAGCTCGCGAGCAGTTCTTC.

Written as DNA, the CDR3 is TGTGCCAGCACAATTCGGACTAGCGGGAGTTACGAGCAGTACTTC. Translated: CASTIRTSGSYEQYF. The chain links TRBV6-1 to TRBJ2-7; 13 bases map to TRBD2. The J segment lost 4 bases and the V segment lost 7 bases, leaving 7 bases of the junction unmatched. The CDR3 is made up of 15 amino acids. Germline CDR1 MNHNS, CDR2 SASEGT.

The V and J genes are TRBV25-1 and TRBJ2-7; 8 positions agree with TRBD1. Germline V lookup: CDR1 MGHDK, CDR2 SYGVNS. Trimming took 7 bases from V and 2 from J; bases not matched to a gene: 4. CDR3 length: 13 amino acids. The CDR3 DNA is TGTGCCAGCACCAGGACAGGGACCTACGAGCAGTACTTC. Amino acid sequence: CASTRTGTYEQYF.

The CDR3 coding sequence is TGTGCCAGCAGTGGCCTAGCGGGAGCCCGTAGAAATGAGCAGTTCTTC. The encoded protein is CASSGLAGARRNEQFF. V is TRBV6-1 and J is TRBJ2-1; 10 bases fit TRBD2. Germline assignment: CDR1 MNHNS and CDR2 SASEGT. V shed 4 bases and J 7 bases; nucleotides not matched to a gene: 10. The CDR3 sequence is 16 residues long.

This chain joins TRBV2 and TRBJ1-2, with a tentative D call TRBD1 (5 bases). The CDR3 is 12 amino acids. Germline CDR1 is SNHLY and CDR2 is FYNNEI. Trimming took off 7 bases at V and 8 bases at J, with 14 bases between the two ends. The chain's CDR3 is CASTETVGGYTF. In nucleotides, the CDR3 is TGTGCCAGCACCGAGACAGTGGGGGGCTACACCTTC.

The CDR3 sequence is CASSLLAGSDTQYF. CDR3 nucleotide sequence: TGTGCCAGCAGCTTGCTAGCGGGATCAGATACGCAGTATTTT. The chain recombines TRBV11-2 with TRBJ2-3; TRBD2 agrees at 9 bases. The V segment lost 3 bases and the J segment 4 bases; nucleotides outside the gene matches: 2. CDR1 is SGHAT, CDR2 FQNNGV, per germline. The CDR3 is 14 amino acids.

Regarding this clone: A far larger clone lies a single base away; this is likely a read error. The rearrangement uses TRBV2 and TRBJ2-7; D possibly corresponds to TRBD1 (6 bases). The germline V gene has CDR1 SNHLY and CDR2 FYNNEI. This CDR3 comprises 14 residues. Trimming shortened V by 7 bases and J by 0 bases, and 13 bases separated the two germline ends. CDR3 sequence: CASNGQPASYEQYF. CDR3 coding DNA: TGTGCCAGCAATGGACAGCCCGCCTCCTACGAGCAGTACTTC.

The genes are TRBV7-9 and TRBJ2-5, with D tentatively TRBD1 (6 bases). The CDR3 length is 15 residues. Germline V CDR1 and CDR2: SEHNR, FQNEAQ (reference sequence). Trimming shortened V by 1 base and J by 2 bases, and 11 bases separated the two germline ends. As DNA, the CDR3 is TGTGCCAGCAGCTTAGTAGTTGGACAGCAAGAGACCCAGTACTTC. Amino acids: CASSLVVGQQETQYF.

This chain connects TRBV10-3 to TRBJ2-5, with a weak D call TRBD1 (6 bases). The end of the DNA aligns better with TRBJ2-7, so the J call may be wrong. Germline V gene sequence: CDR1 ENHRY, CDR2 SYGVKD. This CDR3 is 16 amino acids long. The CDR3 region has the DNA TGTGCCATCAGTGAGCCAAGGGCAGGGGATACCTACGAGCAGTACTTC. This gives the protein CAISEPRAGDTYEQYF.

V and J are TRBV19 and TRBJ2-1; 11 nucleotides agree with TRBD2. Germline CDR1 reads LNHDA; CDR2 reads SQIVND (reference sequence). This CDR3 has 15 residues. The J segment lost 7 bases and the V segment lost 6 bases, leaving 8 bases of the junction unmatched. The CDR3 DNA reads as TGTGCCAGTAGAACCCCCGGACTAGCGGGTAATGAGCAGTTCTTC. This gives the protein CASRTPGLAGNEQFF.

This clone has only one observation. The chain links TRBV6-7 to TRBJ2-2; 10 bases line up with TRBD2. TRBV6-7 is given ORF status, its function remaining uncertain. V dropped 5 bases and J dropped 0; count of bases not matched to a gene: 3. This CDR3 is 16 amino acids long. CDR3 sequence reads: CASSTTSGANTGELFF. As DNA, the CDR3 is TGTGCCAGCAGTACCACTAGCGGGGCGAACACCGGGGAGCTGTTTTTT.

The chain joins TRBV7-8 to TRBJ1-1; D is possibly TRBD1 (6 bases). The germline V gene has CDR1 SGHVS and CDR2 FQNEAQ. The CDR3 has 14 amino acids. Between the trimmed V and J ends, which lost 0 bases and 7 bases, there was a span of 12 bases. CDR3 sequence: CASSLAQGPIEAFF. For the CDR3, the DNA is TGTGCCAGCAGCTTAGCCCAGGGGCCGATTGAAGCTTTCTTT.

This rearrangement joins TRBV6-1 to TRBJ2-3; 11 bases line up with TRBD2. Germline lookup yields CDR1 MNHNS and CDR2 SASEGT. V dropped 4 bases and J dropped 1; count of bases not matched to a gene: 1. The CDR3 length is 15 residues. This CDR3 reads CASSALAGGTDTQYF. In nucleotides, the CDR3 is TGTGCCAGCAGTGCACTAGCGGGGGGCACAGATACGCAGTATTTT.